The 19 T cell receptor beta chains below all came from one sample that was sequenced in a study of patients and donors after allogeneic stem cell transplantation (TCRdb year 2020). Library generation was performed with RT-PCR. Sequencing was performed on a NextSeq 550. Using fastp trimming at Q25 and MiXCR clonotype assembly, TCRdb reanalyzed the public sequencing data and kept in-frame beta chains. Each record represents a unique CDR3 protein, reported with the most common genes and DNA among its rows. Counted in this sample were 200,000 to 250,000 distinct CDR3 sequences; approximately 14% of them appeared once. The ten largest account for roughly 10% of the sample. Sequenced: blood, either unsorted or a sorted T cell fraction (not recorded which). The receptors shown here come from a human donor who was either an allogeneic HSCT recipient or a stem cell or donor lymphocyte infusion donor (not recorded which). It is not recorded whose cells these are; they may come from a transplant donor.

The V gene is TRBV5-1, the J gene TRBJ2-7, with TRBD2 as a possible D gene (5 bases). The CDR3 runs 14 residues. Trimming cost V 4 bases and J 7 bases, with 18 bases left between them. CDR1 and CDR2 (germline): SGHRS, YFSETQ. The CDR3 loop is CASSPDGLTGEQYF. The DNA for the CDR3 is TGCGCCAGCAGCCCGGACGGTCTTACGGGGGAGCAGTACTTC.

This CDR3 reads CSTKVGGTGELFF. CDR3 coding DNA: TGCAGCACCAAGGTGGGGGGCACCGGGGAGCTGTTTTTT. V gene TRBV29-1 combines with J gene TRBJ2-2; D possibly corresponds to TRBD2 (6 bases). Germline values: CDR1 SQVTM, CDR2 ANQGSEA. This CDR3 comprises 13 residues. Trimming left V 8 bases short and J 4 bases short, with 14 bases between.

This clonotype occurred a few times. The chain combines TRBV20-1 with TRBJ2-7; either TRBD1 or TRBD2 may fit D (6 bases each). Germline assignment: CDR1 DFQATT and CDR2 SNEGSKA (reference sequence). Trimming pared 0 bases from V and 6 bases from J, leaving 12 bases between. This CDR3 has 13 amino acids. The CDR3 region is CSARDPGAGEQYF. Written as DNA, the CDR3 is TGCAGTGCTAGAGATCCGGGGGCAGGCGAGCAGTACTTC.

The J gene is TRBJ2-3, the V gene TRBV11-3; 11 nucleotides align to TRBD2. J gave up 8 bases and V 5 bases, and 6 bases lay outside the gene matches. The germline gives CDR1 SGHNT, CDR2 YENEEA. The CDR3 spans 14 residues. The CDR3 is CASSPPGLAGTQYF. In nucleotides, the CDR3 is TGTGCCAGCAGCCCGCCAGGACTAGCGGGTACGCAGTATTTT. Full variable domain (outside the CDR3, taken from reference TRBV11-3 and TRBJ2-3): EAGVVQSPRYKIIEKKQPVAFWCNPISGHNTLYWYLQNLGQGPELLIRYENEEAVDDSQLPKDRFSAERLKGVDSTLKIQPAELGDSAVYLCASSPPGLAGTQYFGPGTRLTVL.

This clonotype showed up just a few times. V is TRBV6-1 and J is TRBJ2-7; possibly TRBD1 or TRBD2 for D (6 bases each). Germline V lookup: CDR1 MNHNS, CDR2 SASEGT. This CDR3 contains 12 residues. Trimming pared 5 bases from V and 6 bases from J, leaving 11 bases between. The CDR3 loop reads CASSKRGPEQYF. The CDR3 DNA reads TGTGCCAGCAGTAAACGGGGGCCCGAGCAGTACTTC.

J is TRBJ1-2 and V is TRBV20-1; 8 bases line up with TRBD1. The CDR3 sequence is 16 residues long. From germline, CDR1 is DFQATT and CDR2 SNEGSKA (reference sequence). V lost 5 bases and J lost 4; bases outside the gene matches: 15. The CDR3 spells CSALGARQGSPYGYTF. The CDR3 DNA reads as TGCAGTGCTCTAGGCGCCCGACAGGGGAGCCCCTATGGCTACACCTTC.

This clonotype has a handful of counts. The chain employs TRBV2 and TRBJ2-3; 7 bases are a match to TRBD1. Germline CDR1 reads SNHLY; CDR2 reads FYNNEI. This CDR3 region has 14 residues. V was pared by 5 bases and J by 10 bases, with 12 bases of the junction left unmatched. In DNA form, the CDR3 reads TGTGCCAGCAGTACAAGGACAGGCCGGACGGCGCAGTATTTT. Translating gives CASSTRTGRTAQYF.

This clonotype was detected a few times. The gene calls are TRBV6-5 and TRBJ2-3; possible D gene TRBD1, 6 bases. CDR1 and CDR2 from the germline V gene are MNHEY and SVGAGI. The CDR3 is 16 amino acids. With 2 bases removed from V and 3 bases from J, the gap between germline ends came to 15 bases. In DNA form, the CDR3 reads TGTGCCAGCAGTTACGGTGGTTTCCAGGGGACAGATACGCAGTATTTT. It codes for CASSYGGFQGTDTQYF.

This clonotype was seen a few times. The chain couples TRBV4-2 to TRBJ2-2; perhaps D is TRBD1 or TRBD2 (5 bases each). Germline values: CDR1 LGHNA, CDR2 YNFKEQ. The V end lost 1 base, the J end lost 6 bases, and 15 bases lay between the germline ends. The length of the CDR3 is 16 residues. The CDR3 nucleotides are TGTGCCAGCAGCCAAGGGACCCATCCGGGGCCCGGGGAGCTGTTTTTT. Amino acid sequence: CASSQGTHPGPGELFF.

V is TRBV20-1 and J is TRBJ2-7; D may be TRBD1 (6 bases). The CDR3 extends over 15 amino acids. In germline, CDR1 is DFQATT, CDR2 SNEGSKA (reference sequence). The V and J ends lost 3 bases and 1 base respectively, with 16 bases between them. The CDR3 DNA is TGCAGTGCTAGCGACGCGCAGGGGTTTTCCTACGAGCAGTACTTC. Protein: CSASDAQGFSYEQYF.

In its sample, this clonotype was seen a few times. The DNA for the CDR3 is TGTGCCAGCAGTTTTCTTGGACTCGCCTTGTGGGGGACTAGCTCCTACAATGAGCAGTTCTTC. The encoded protein is CASSFLGLALWGTSSYNEQFF. The V gene is TRBV12-3 or TRBV12-4, the J gene TRBJ2-1; TRBD2 agrees at 8 bases. The CDR3 contains 21 residues. V lost 3 bases to trimming and J lost 0 bases; unmatched junction nucleotides: 19.

This clonotype was seen ten or more times. The chain uses TRBV10-3 and TRBJ2-1, with D possibly matching TRBD2 (6 bases). The ends were cut back, 3 bases at V and 8 bases at J, with 17 bases in the middle. CDR1 and CDR2 (germline): ENHRY, SYGVKD. This CDR3 region has 15 residues. This CDR3 reads CAISDTGGRADEQFF. The DNA for the CDR3 is TGTGCCATCAGTGATACTGGAGGGAGAGCGGATGAGCAGTTCTTC.

This clonotype was seen at least ten times. This CDR3 is CATSEGYYEQYF. Here the CDR3 DNA reads TGTGCCACCAGTGAGGGTTACTACGAGCAGTACTTC. The chain recombines TRBV24-1 with TRBJ2-7; no reliable D call. The CDR3 sequence is 12 residues long. The V gene's germline CDR1 is KGHDR and CDR2 SFDVKD. Trimming removed 4 bases at V and 3 bases at J, with 6 bases between.

This clonotype was detected only a few times. V is TRBV6-1 and J is TRBJ2-2; TRBD1 matches 7 bases. The V gene's germline CDR1 is MNHNS and CDR2 SASEGT. The CDR3 has 13 amino acids. V dropped 9 bases and J dropped 3; count of bases not matched to a gene: 4. This chain's CDR3 is CASIDRDTGELFF. CDR3 sequence (DNA): TGTGCCAGTATTGACAGGGACACCGGGGAGCTGTTTTTT.

This clonotype occurred many times. As DNA, the CDR3 is TGTGCCAGCAGCTTAGGTGCGGGGGTTAGGGGTGAGCAGTTCTTC. Translation gives CASSLGAGVRGEQFF. This rearrangement joins TRBV7-8 to TRBJ2-1, with 7 bases fitting TRBD2. The CDR3 is made up of 15 amino acids. The J segment lost 9 bases and the V segment lost 1 base, leaving 9 bases of the junction unmatched. Germline-derived CDR1 and CDR2 are SGHVS and FQNEAQ.

This clonotype was picked up a small number of times. This chain uses TRBV2 with TRBJ1-1; D not certain. CDR3 size: 15 residues. In germline, CDR1 is SNHLY, CDR2 FYNNEI. The ends were cut back, 8 bases at V and 0 bases at J, with 16 bases in the middle. CDR3 bases: TGTGCCAGCGGGAGGAGTACCCAAATGAACACTGAAGCTTTCTTT. Its protein is CASGRSTQMNTEAFF.

This clonotype was recorded a few times. The rearrangement links TRBV12-3 or TRBV12-4 to TRBJ1-1; D is unresolved. The CDR3 is 13 residues long. V gave up 3 bases and J gave up 0 bases, with 5 bases separating them. Here the CDR3 DNA reads TGTGCCAGCAGTTTTAATCTGAACACTGAAGCTTTCTTT. Its translation: CASSFNLNTEAFF.

There are a few counts of this clonotype. The chain uses TRBV6-1 and TRBJ1-5; D possibly corresponds to TRBD1 (6 bases). Germline V gene sequence: CDR1 MNHNS, CDR2 SASEGT. Trimming left V 6 bases short and J 6 bases short, with 12 bases between. The CDR3 runs to 13 residues. As DNA, the CDR3 is TGTGCCAGCAGCCGCACAGGGATTCAGCCCCAGCATTTT. Translating it yields CASSRTGIQPQHF.

The chain combines TRBV11-3 with TRBJ2-3; TRBD1 is a possible D gene (6 bases). V gave up 1 base and J gave up 1 base, with 12 bases separating them. The CDR3 runs 16 residues. Per the germline V gene, CDR1 is SGHNT and CDR2 is YENEEA. CDR3 sequence (DNA): TGTGCCAGCAGCTTAGGGGCAGGGGAAGGCACAGATACGCAGTATTTT. It encodes CASSLGAGEGTDTQYF.